This T cell receptor beta chain was sequenced for a study of identical twins. This clonotype was counted at least ten times. TCRdb ran MiXCR on the 5' RACE reads and lists one entry per CDR3 protein. The data contain hundreds of thousands of distinct CDR3 sequences, 8.5% to 9% of them singletons. J gave up 4 bases and V 6 bases, and 8 bases lay outside the gene matches. CDR3 length equals 14 residues. The data also belong to a second study, concerning yellow fever vaccine responses in identical twins.

Input material: PBMCs. The rearrangement links TRBV12-3 or TRBV12-4 to TRBJ1-2, with 7 bases that match TRBD1. This TCR was recovered from a woman aged 18 to 35 in good health. This chain's CDR3 is CASSKGQSFYGYTF. The CDR3 DNA sequence: TGTGCCAGCAGCAAGGGACAGAGTTTCTATGGCTACACCTTC.